This T cell receptor (beta chain) appears in the sequencing data of a study of response to subunit inactivated influenza vaccine. The study's findings and limits: It was the authors' suggestion that each seasonal influenza vaccination recruits few new T cells.

The CDR3 is made up of 15 amino acids. Germline assignment: CDR1 SGHRS and CDR2 YFSETQ. Trimming cost V 2 bases and J 0 bases, with 9 bases left between them. This clonotype showed up many times. The antigen is undetermined. TCRdb reprocessed the RT-PCR reads with MiXCR, giving one entry per CDR3 protein. Of a few hundred thousand distinct CDR3 sequences in the sample, around 9.9% were seen once. The source is a man over 45 who received an inactivated influenza vaccine. V and J are TRBV5-1 and TRBJ1-3, with D possibly matching TRBD1 (5 bases). The starting material was PBMCs from blood, obtained 45 days after vaccination. CDR3 amino acids: CASSFDSTSGNTIYF. CDR3 bases: TGCGCCAGCAGCTTCGACAGTACCTCTGGAAACACCATATATTTT.